These 22 T cell receptor beta chains were all obtained from the same sample, sequenced in a study of cytomegalovirus exposure and HLA in healthy donors. The PCR ran on 60 Vbeta and 13 Jbeta primers. Sequenced by immunoSEQ multiplex PCR; TCRdb stores in-frame clones only, minus some. The sample has under 200,000 clones, around 73% seen once. Material for sequencing was PBMCs. The source of these receptors is a man between 60 and 75 years old in good health and CMV-seronegative.

CDR3 loop: CASSIAGGYEQYF. CDR3 nucleotide sequence: TGTGCCAGCAGTATAGCGGGGGGCTACGAGCAGTACTTC. V gene TRBV25-1 combines with J gene TRBJ2-7; 10 bases match TRBD2. The CDR3 contains 13 residues. Losses at the gene ends were 5 bases for V and 3 bases for J; bases not matched to a gene: 1. Per the germline V gene, CDR1 is MGHDK and CDR2 is SYGVNS.

The J gene is TRBJ1-2, the V gene TRBV29-1; D perhaps matches TRBD1 (6 bases). CDR3 size: 12 residues. Per the germline V gene, CDR1 is SQVTM and CDR2 is ANQGSEA. The V and J ends lost 2 bases and 6 bases respectively, with 10 bases between them. CDR3 sequence (DNA): TGCAGCGTTGAAACCAGGGGAGATGGCTACACCTTC. Amino acid sequence: CSVETRGDGYTF.

The gene calls are TRBV7-2 and TRBJ1-4; no reliable D call. V was trimmed by 1 base and J by 0 bases, leaving 6 bases between them. Looked up from germline, CDR1 is SGHTA and CDR2 is FQGNSA. The CDR3 sequence is 15 residues long. Here the CDR3 DNA reads TGTGCCAGCAGCTTAGTTCAGACAACTAATGAAAAACTGTTTTTT. Translating it yields CASSLVQTTNEKLFF.

The chain joins TRBV9 to TRBJ1-3; D is possibly TRBD1 (5 bases). The CDR3 runs 16 residues. V lost 0 bases, J lost 1 base, and 11 bases lay in between. CDR1 and CDR2 (germline): SGDLS, YYNGEE. CDR3 residues: CASSVAPGGSGNTIYF. CDR3 nucleotide sequence: TGTGCCAGCAGCGTAGCCCCCGGGGGTTCTGGAAACACCATATATTTT.

Only one count was recorded for this clone. This chain uses TRBV28 with TRBJ2-7; D is possibly TRBD2 (6 bases). Between the trimmed V and J ends, which lost 2 bases and 1 base, there was a span of 9 bases. The CDR3 spans 14 residues. Germline CDR1 reads MDHEN; CDR2 reads SYDVKM. The CDR3 loop reads CASSLMGLSYEQYF. The CDR3 coding sequence is TGTGCCAGCAGTTTAATGGGACTTTCCTACGAGCAGTACTTC.

As concerns this clone: At one end, the junction sequence differs from germline, possibly due to a read error. This chain links TRBV6-1 with TRBJ1-5, with 12 nucleotides matching TRBD1. Germline V CDR1 and CDR2: MNHNS, SASEGT. The CDR3 consists of 16 residues. Written as DNA, the CDR3 is TGTGCCAGCAGTGACCCCGGGACAGGGGGCACTCAGCCCCAGAATTTT. It is translated as CASSDPGTGGTQPQNF.

J is TRBJ2-1 and V is TRBV12-5; D not resolved. V was cut by 5 bases and J by 7 bases, with 9 bases left in between. This CDR3 has 12 residues. CDR1 LGHNT and CDR2 FRNRAP come from the germline V gene. CDR3 region: CASGPTRNEQFF. CDR3 in DNA: TGTGCTAGTGGTCCCACCCGGAATGAGCAGTTCTTC. Full variable domain (outside the CDR3, taken from reference TRBV12-5 and TRBJ2-1): DARVTQTPRHKVTEMGQEVTMRCQPILGHNTVFWYRQTMMQGLELLAYFRNRAPLDDSGMPKDRFSAEMPDATLATLKIQPSEPRDSAVYFCASGPTRNEQFFGPGTRLTVL.

V gene TRBV6-5 combines with J gene TRBJ1-6; D possibly corresponds to TRBD1 (6 bases). In germline, CDR1 is MNHEY, CDR2 SVGAGI. This CDR3 has 15 residues. Trimming took off 7 bases at V and 1 base at J, with 11 bases between the two ends. This CDR3 is CASTQQGSYNSPLHF. In DNA form, the CDR3 reads TGTGCCAGCACCCAACAGGGATCCTATAATTCACCCCTCCACTTT.

This sequence joins TRBV27 and TRBJ1-6, with 8 nucleotides matching TRBD1. CDR1 and CDR2 from the germline V gene are MNHEY and SMNVEV (reference sequence). The V and J ends lost 2 bases and 7 bases, in that order; junction bases with no gene match: 10. This CDR3 region has 17 residues. CDR3 in DNA: TGTGCCAGCAGTTTAGGGTCCCGGGACAGGTTCAATTCACCCCTCCACTTT. Translated, it gives CASSLGSRDRFNSPLHF.

This clone was recorded a few times. The chain couples TRBV29-1 to TRBJ1-2; 9 bases map to TRBD1. The V and J ends lost 7 bases and 5 bases, in that order; junction bases with no gene match: 8. The CDR3 is 13 residues long. CDR1 and CDR2 from the germline V gene are SQVTM and ANQGSEA. The CDR3 spells CSGGTGYSYGYTF. CDR3 coding DNA: TGCAGCGGCGGGACAGGGTATTCTTATGGCTACACCTTC.

The chain couples TRBV19 to TRBJ2-5; 8 nucleotides agree with TRBD2. Germline V gives CDR1 LNHDA, CDR2 SQIVND (reference sequence). The CDR3 runs 14 residues. V was pared by 3 bases and J by 1 base, with 1 base of the junction left unmatched. The CDR3 spells CASSIGLAQETQYF. Here the CDR3 DNA reads TGTGCCAGTAGTATTGGACTAGCCCAAGAGACCCAGTACTTC.

The rearrangement uses TRBV27 and TRBJ2-6; 8 bases match TRBD1. Germline CDR1 is MNHEY and CDR2 is SMNVEV (reference sequence). J lost 1 base, V lost 7 bases, and 9 bases had no gene match. The CDR3 runs 17 residues. The CDR3 DNA reads TGTGCCAGCAAGACAGGGGTGATGGGTTCTGGGGCCAACGTCCTGACTTTC. Protein product: CASKTGVMGSGANVLTF.

The chain is built from TRBV7-8 and TRBJ2-2, with D maybe TRBD1 (6 bases). The CDR3 sequence is 14 residues long. With 3 bases removed from V and 7 bases from J, the gap between germline ends came to 12 bases. Germline CDR1 and CDR2: SGHVS and FQNEAQ. CDR3 bases: TGTGCCAGCAGCTTGGACAGCGTACACGGGGAGCTGTTTTTT. Translation gives CASSLDSVHGELFF.

The V gene is TRBV21-1, the J gene TRBJ2-7; the table's D call, TRBD2, was not checked against the DNA. TRBV21-1 is marked as a pseudogene. The CDR3 contains 14 residues. The CDR3 protein is CASSKSERAYEQYF. CDR3 DNA sequence: TGTGCCAGCAGCAAAAGTGAAAGAGCCTACGAGCAGTACTTC.

Points on this clone: The junction departs from germline at one end; a sequencing error may be responsible. The chain combines TRBV7-2 with TRBJ1-2; 9 positions match TRBD1. CDR1 and CDR2 (germline): SGHTA, FQGNSA. There are 15 residues in the CDR3. The CDR3 bases are TGTGCCAGCAGCTTAGGACAGGGGGGGAACTATGGCTACCCCTTC. Protein product: CASSLGQGGNYGYPF.

This chain links TRBV29-1 with TRBJ2-3; 8 nucleotides agree with TRBD1. The CDR3 has 14 residues. V shed 4 bases and J 3 bases; nucleotides not matched to a gene: 6. Germline V gives CDR1 SQVTM, CDR2 ANQGSEA. The CDR3 DNA sequence: TGCAGCGTTGGGGGACAGGATGGGACAGATACGCAGTATTTT. Its translation is CSVGGQDGTDTQYF.

The gene calls are TRBV5-1 and TRBJ2-7, with D tentatively TRBD1 (5 bases). V was pared by 4 bases and J by 0 bases, with 8 bases between. This CDR3 has 13 residues. In germline, CDR1 is SGHRS, CDR2 YFSETQ. The CDR3 region has the DNA TGCGCCAGCAGCATAGACAGCTCCTACGAGCAGTACTTC. Protein sequence: CASSIDSSYEQYF. Full variable domain (rest looked up from reference TRBV5-1 and TRBJ2-7): KAGVTQTPRYLIKTRGQQVTLSCSPISGHRSVSWYQQTPGQGLQFLFEYFSETQRNKGNFPGRFSGRQFSNSRSEMNVSTLELGDSALYLCASSIDSSYEQYFGPGTRLTVT.

The chain links TRBV18 to TRBJ2-4; a weak D match, TRBD2 (7 bases). Trimming shortened V by 3 bases and J by 8 bases, and 11 bases separated the two germline ends. The CDR3 is 13 residues long. CDR1 and CDR2 (germline): KGHSH, LQKENI. CDR3 DNA: TGTGCCAGCTCACCCAGGGAGGGGGACATTCAGTACTTC. As protein: CASSPREGDIQYF. The variable domain in full, with the rest retrieved from reference TRBV18 and TRBJ2-4, is NAGVMQNPRHLVRRRGQEARLRCSPMKGHSHVYWYRQLPEEGLKFMVYLQKENIIDESGMPKERFSAEFPKEGPSILRIQQVVRGDSAAYFCASSPREGDIQYFGAGTRLSVL.

The chain carries TRBV6-5 and TRBJ1-1; TRBD1 matches at 10 bases. CDR3 length: 14 residues. From germline, CDR1 is MNHEY and CDR2 SVGAGI. V lost 8 bases and J lost 4; bases outside the gene matches: 7. Here the CDR3 reads CASGDRGGFTEAFF. CDR3 coding DNA: TGTGCCAGCGGGGACAGGGGAGGATTCACTGAAGCTTTCTTT.

In its sample, this clone was seen a few times. The genes are TRBV29-1 and TRBJ2-5; no clear D. Germline V gene data show CDR1 as SQVTM and CDR2 as ANQGSEA. There are 11 residues in the CDR3. V lost 7 bases, J lost 0 bases, and 6 bases lay in between. The CDR3 sequence is CSGSNQETQYF. The DNA of the CDR3 is TGCAGCGGGTCTAACCAAGAGACCCAGTACTTC.

J is TRBJ2-5 and V is TRBV15; D might be TRBD2 (6 bases). V shed 11 bases and J shed 5 bases, with 24 bases lying between them. CDR3 length: 15 amino acids. Germline values: CDR1 LNHNV, CDR2 YYDKDF (reference sequence). The CDR3 here is CAGYRGDGGDETQYF. CDR3 nucleotides: TGTGCCGGCTACCGGGGCGACGGCGGGGATGAGACCCAGTACTTC.

CDR3 sequence (DNA): TGTGCCAGCAGCGACGGCGGGGCCTACAATGAGCAGTTCTTC. Amino acid sequence: CASSDGGAYNEQFF. This chain links TRBV7-3 with TRBJ2-1; D possibly corresponds to TRBD2 (6 bases). Deletions cut 5 bases from V and 2 bases from J, with 10 bases between. CDR3 size: 14 residues. From germline, CDR1 is SGHTA and CDR2 FQGTGA.